This T cell receptor beta chain was recorded in a study of T-cell reconstitution after alpha-beta-depleted transplantation in children. Trimming removed 4 bases from V and 4 bases from J; junction bases left unmatched: 4. The CDR3 sequence is 14 residues long. CDR1 and CDR2 from the germline V gene are ENHRY and SYGVKD. This clonotype occurred many times. As it was prepared, the TCRbeta library received unique molecular identifiers. TCRdb passed the PCR reads through MiXCR, listing each CDR3 protein once. The profile shows hundreds of thousands of distinct CDR3 sequences, roughly 15% of them singletons.

The sample here was PBMCs from the stem cell graft donor, taken from the stem cell graft. The clonotype originates from a human donor who donated a stem cell graft to a child with acute myeloid leukemia. The V call is TRBV10-3, the J call TRBJ2-5, with 9 bases that match TRBD1. CDR3 in amino acids: CAISAGQGGETQYF. Written as DNA, the CDR3 is TGTGCCATCAGTGCGGGACAGGGAGGAGAGACCCAGTACTTC.